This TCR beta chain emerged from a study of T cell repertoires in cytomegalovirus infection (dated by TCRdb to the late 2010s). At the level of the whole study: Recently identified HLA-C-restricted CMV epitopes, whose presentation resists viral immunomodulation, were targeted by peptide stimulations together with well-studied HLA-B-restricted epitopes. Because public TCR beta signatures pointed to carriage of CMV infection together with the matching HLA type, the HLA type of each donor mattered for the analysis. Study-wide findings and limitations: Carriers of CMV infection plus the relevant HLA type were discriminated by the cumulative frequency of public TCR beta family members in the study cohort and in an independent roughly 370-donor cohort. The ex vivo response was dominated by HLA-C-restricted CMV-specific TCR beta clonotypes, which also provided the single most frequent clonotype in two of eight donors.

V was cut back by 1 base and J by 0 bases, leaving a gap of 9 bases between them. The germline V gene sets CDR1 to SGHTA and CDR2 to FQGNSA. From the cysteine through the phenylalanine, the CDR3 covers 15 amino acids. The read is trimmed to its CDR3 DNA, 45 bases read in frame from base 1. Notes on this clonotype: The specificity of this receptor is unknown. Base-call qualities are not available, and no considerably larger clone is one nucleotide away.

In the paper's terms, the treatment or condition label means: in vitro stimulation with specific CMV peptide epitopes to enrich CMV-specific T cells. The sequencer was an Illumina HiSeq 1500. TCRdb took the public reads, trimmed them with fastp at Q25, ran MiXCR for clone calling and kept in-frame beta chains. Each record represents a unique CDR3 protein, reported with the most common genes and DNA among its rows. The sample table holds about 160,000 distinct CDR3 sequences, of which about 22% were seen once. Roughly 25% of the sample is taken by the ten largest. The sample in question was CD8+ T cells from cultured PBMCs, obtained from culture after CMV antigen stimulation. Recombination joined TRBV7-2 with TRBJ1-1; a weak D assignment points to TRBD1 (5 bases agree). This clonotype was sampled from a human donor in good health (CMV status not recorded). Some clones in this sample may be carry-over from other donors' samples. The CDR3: CASSLVGALNTEAFF. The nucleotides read TGTGCCAGCAGCTTAGTTGGGGCTTTGAACACTGAAGCTTTCTTT.